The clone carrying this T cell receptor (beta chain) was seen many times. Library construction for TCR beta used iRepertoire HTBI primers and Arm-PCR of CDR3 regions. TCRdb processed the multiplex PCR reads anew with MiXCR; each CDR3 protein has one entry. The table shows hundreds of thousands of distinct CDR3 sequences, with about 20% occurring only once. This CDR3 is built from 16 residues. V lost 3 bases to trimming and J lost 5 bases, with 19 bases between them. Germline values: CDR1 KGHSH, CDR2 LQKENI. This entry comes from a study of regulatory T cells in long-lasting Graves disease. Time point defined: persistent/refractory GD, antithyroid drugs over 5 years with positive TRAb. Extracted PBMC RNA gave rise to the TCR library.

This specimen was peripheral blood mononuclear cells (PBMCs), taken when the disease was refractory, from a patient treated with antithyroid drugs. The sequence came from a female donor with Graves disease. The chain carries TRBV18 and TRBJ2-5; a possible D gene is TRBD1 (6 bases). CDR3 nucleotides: TGTGCCAGCTCACCTACGGGACATCGCATCGGGGAGACCCAGTACTTC. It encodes CASSPTGHRIGETQYF.